One and the same sample provided the 25 T cell receptor beta chains below, sequenced in a study of PD-1 blockade in classical Hodgkin lymphoma. All trial patients relapsed after autologous stem cell transplantation. Sequencing was performed with immunoSEQ multiplex PCR; in TCRdb, only in-frame clones are kept and a portion is missing. In the table there are about 40,000 clones, around 87% of which are singletons. Material: peripheral blood mononuclear cells (PBMCs), obtained at baseline. These receptors all stem from a human donor with classical Hodgkin lymphoma.

The rearrangement links TRBV7-2 to TRBJ2-4; no firm D call. Deletions cut 1 base from V and 9 bases from J, with 25 bases between. CDR1 and CDR2 (germline): SGHTA, FQGNSA. The CDR3 contains 18 residues. CDR3 DNA sequence: TGTGCCAGCAGCTTAGGCCCCTTAATTCCTGGGCTAGACGGCATTCAGTACTTC. Residues: CASSLGPLIPGLDGIQYF.

This clone was recorded only once. This chain joins TRBV27 and TRBJ2-1; D not resolved. The CDR3 is 13 amino acids. V gave up 6 bases and J gave up 7 bases, with 13 bases separating them. In germline, CDR1 is MNHEY, CDR2 SMNVEV (reference sequence). In nucleotides, the CDR3 is TGTGCCAGCAGCCTACCGCTTACAAATGAGCAGTTCTTC. This encodes CASSLPLTNEQFF.

The chain joins TRBV2 to TRBJ2-7, with TRBD2 matching 10 bases. The CDR3 sequence is 16 residues long. Germline V gives CDR1 SNHLY, CDR2 FYNNEI. J was trimmed by 1 base and V by 3 bases; bases with no gene match: 6. The CDR3 coding sequence is TGTGCCAGCAGTGAGGCTAGCGGGAGAATTTCCTACGAGCAGTACTTC. This sequence encodes CASSEASGRISYEQYF.

V usage is TRBV5-4 and J usage is TRBJ1-2, with 7 positions matching TRBD1. The CDR3 loop spans 14 amino acids. Germline loops: CDR1 SGHNT, CDR2 YYREEE (reference sequence). V shed 7 bases, J shed 3 bases, and the junction held 9 bases outside the gene matches. The CDR3 sequence is CASSYGQDHYGYTF. CDR3 in DNA: TGTGCCAGCTCTTACGGACAGGACCACTATGGCTACACCTTC.

The gene calls are TRBV7-6 and TRBJ2-7; the match to TRBD2 covers 8 bases. Germline V lookup: CDR1 SGHVS, CDR2 FNYEAQ. Unmatched junction bases numbered 11, after V lost 0 bases and J lost 7 bases. The CDR3 sequence is 16 residues long. The CDR3 sequence: CASSLAGSGVALEQYF. The CDR3 DNA is TGTGCCAGCAGCTTAGCGGGTAGCGGGGTCGCCTTGGAGCAGTACTTC.

The rearrangement links TRBV7-3 to TRBJ2-1; D call uncertain. The CDR3 is 13 amino acids. Germline-derived CDR1 and CDR2 are SGHTA and FQGTGA. The germline V and J ends were trimmed by 2 bases and 4 bases, with 6 bases remaining between them. The CDR3 here is CASSLGTYNEQFF. CDR3 DNA sequence: TGTGCCAGCAGCTTAGGCACTTACAATGAGCAGTTCTTC.

The chain links TRBV7-9 to TRBJ2-7; D is unclear. CDR1 is SEHNR, CDR2 FQNEAQ, per germline (reference sequence). The V and J ends lost 0 bases and 4 bases respectively, with 7 bases between them. The CDR3 is made up of 13 amino acids. This chain's CDR3 is CASSLAVGYEQYF. The CDR3 DNA reads as TGTGCCAGCAGCTTAGCCGTAGGGTACGAGCAGTACTTC.

The chain has TRBV2 and TRBJ2-3, with 7 bases identical to TRBD2. CDR1 is SNHLY, CDR2 FYNNEI, per germline. Trimming cost V 1 base and J 2 bases; bases outside gene matches: 6. CDR3 size: 16 residues. The CDR3 DNA follows: TGTGCCAGCAGTGAAGAGGCTAGCGGAATCACAGATACGCAGTATTTT. Its protein is CASSEEASGITDTQYF.

This clone turned up a few times. The gene calls are TRBV27 and TRBJ1-5, with D perhaps matching TRBD1 (6 bases). From germline, CDR1 is MNHEY and CDR2 SMNVEV (reference sequence). The CDR3 runs to 14 residues. Trimming cost V 2 bases and J 1 base, with 6 bases left between them. The CDR3: CASSLDRSNQPQHF. CDR3 nucleotides: TGTGCCAGCAGTTTAGACAGGAGCAATCAGCCCCAGCATTTT.

Regarding this clone: The junction shows a germline mismatch at one end, possibly a read error. This chain links TRBV7-2 with TRBJ1-1; a weak D match, TRBD1 (6 bases). Germline CDR1 reads SGHTA; CDR2 reads FQGNSA. The CDR3 covers 14 residues. CDR3 loop: CASNLEGGNTEAFF. CDR3 nucleotide sequence: TGTGCCAGCAACTTAGAGGGGGGGAACACTGAAGCTTTCTTT.

The chain has TRBV9 and TRBJ1-2, with D possibly being TRBD1 (6 bases). Germline V gene data show CDR1 as SGDLS and CDR2 as YYNGEE. The V end was cut by 3 bases, the J end by 5 bases, with 8 bases between. This CDR3 is built from 12 residues. The chain's CDR3 is CASSGTVYGYTF. CDR3 nucleotide sequence: TGTGCCAGCAGCGGGACAGTTTATGGCTACACCTTC.

This clone was found a few times. The chain has TRBV18 and TRBJ1-5; D possibly corresponds to TRBD1 (6 bases). CDR3 length equals 14 residues. Germline V gene data show CDR1 as KGHSH and CDR2 as LQKENI. V was trimmed by 2 bases and J by 9 bases, leaving 14 bases between them. The CDR3 loop reads CASSPSGHPRPQHF. The CDR3 bases are TGTGCCAGCTCACCATCGGGACACCCACGGCCCCAGCATTTT.

This clone was counted only a few times. The rearrangement links TRBV10-3 to TRBJ1-5; tentatively, D is TRBD1 (5 bases). Germline CDR1 is ENHRY and CDR2 is SYGVKD. The CDR3 is made up of 19 amino acids. Deletions cut 5 bases from V and 1 base from J, with 24 bases between. The CDR3 DNA reads TGTGCCATCAGTCCGGCGACCGGGACCACGAGGGGAAGCAATCAGCCCCAGCATTTT. Residues: CAISPATGTTRGSNQPQHF.

The chain uses TRBV9 and TRBJ1-3; maybe TRBD1 (6 bases). Germline CDR1 SGDLS, CDR2 YYNGEE. The ends were cut back, 4 bases at V and 0 bases at J, with 14 bases in the middle. The CDR3 has 16 amino acids. This CDR3 is CASSLLWDTSGNTIYF. In nucleotides, the CDR3 is TGTGCCAGCAGCCTCCTCTGGGACACCTCTGGAAACACCATATATTTT.

The J gene is TRBJ1-5, the V gene TRBV6-5, with 10 bases lining up with TRBD1. The V gene end was trimmed by 6 bases and the J gene end by 8 bases; junction bases not matched to a gene: 4. From germline, CDR1 is MNHEY and CDR2 SVGAGI. The CDR3 length is 13 residues. CDR3 in amino acids: CASRGQGWEPQHF. As DNA, the CDR3 is TGTGCCAGCAGGGGACAGGGGTGGGAGCCCCAGCATTTT.

This chain links TRBV6-1 with TRBJ1-2; TRBD1 matches 11 bases. This CDR3 comprises 15 residues. J lost 7 bases, V lost 4 bases, and 8 bases had no gene match. The germline gives CDR1 MNHNS, CDR2 SASEGT. The CDR3 region is CASSGRDRGIVGYTF. The CDR3 nucleotides read TGTGCCAGCAGTGGCCGGGACAGGGGGATTGTTGGCTACACCTTC.

The gene calls are TRBV19 and TRBJ1-2; TRBD1 matches at 10 bases. The germline gives CDR1 LNHDA, CDR2 SQIVND (reference sequence). This CDR3 spans 13 amino acids. V was clipped by 8 bases and J by 5 bases; unmatched bases: 5. The CDR3 coding sequence is TGTGCCAGTGACAGGGGGCCTGGGTATGGCTACACCTTC. Translated, it gives CASDRGPGYGYTF. Filled out from reference TRBV19 and TRBJ1-2, the complete variable domain reads DGGITQSPKYLFRKEGQNVTLSCEQNLNHDAMYWYRQDPGQGLRLIYYSQIVNDFQKGDIAEGYSVSREKKESFPLTVTSAQKNPTAFYLCASDRGPGYGYTFGSGTRLTVV.

The chain carries TRBV18 and TRBJ2-1; 7 nucleotides align to TRBD1. Germline loops: CDR1 KGHSH, CDR2 LQKENI. This CDR3 is 14 amino acids long. The junction had 6 bases not matched to a gene; V was cut back by 6 bases and J by 4 bases. The CDR3: CASSSKGQYNEQFF. CDR3 sequence (DNA): TGTGCCAGCTCGTCCAAGGGACAGTACAATGAGCAGTTCTTC.

The chain carries TRBV28 and TRBJ2-7, with 8 bases matching TRBD1. Trimming took 5 bases from V and 4 from J; bases not matched to a gene: 7. The CDR3 spans 14 residues. The germline V gene encodes CDR1 MDHEN and CDR2 SYDVKM. This CDR3 is CASSLRQGRYEQYF. DNA for the CDR3: TGTGCCAGCAGTCTTAGACAGGGGAGGTACGAGCAGTACTTC.

The chain's CDR3 is CASSQDRQEWYGYTF. The CDR3 DNA sequence: TGCGCCAGCAGCCAAGATCGTCAGGAGTGGTATGGCTACACCTTC. The chain combines TRBV4-1 with TRBJ1-2; no firm D call. Trimming cost V 0 bases and J 5 bases, with 13 bases left between them. The CDR3 loop spans 15 amino acids. From germline, CDR1 is MGHRA and CDR2 YSYEKL.

The chain combines TRBV19 with TRBJ2-3; 7 nucleotides line up with TRBD1. V gave up 5 bases and J gave up 2 bases; unmatched junction bases: 1. The CDR3 covers 13 residues. The germline CDR1 and CDR2 sequences are LNHDA and SQIVND (reference sequence). In DNA, the CDR3 is TGTGCCAGTAGTGAGGGGGCCACAGATACGCAGTATTTT. The encoded protein is CASSEGATDTQYF. Using reference TRBV19 and TRBJ2-3 for the parts outside the CDR3, the full variable domain is DGGITQSPKYLFRKEGQNVTLSCEQNLNHDAMYWYRQDPGQGLRLIYYSQIVNDFQKGDIAEGYSVSREKKESFPLTVTSAQKNPTAFYLCASSEGATDTQYFGPGTRLTVL.

This clone has more than one count but fewer than ten. The rearrangement joins TRBV6-5 to TRBJ2-5; D might be TRBD1 (5 bases). This CDR3 is 14 amino acids long. Per germline, CDR1 MNHEY and CDR2 SVGAGI. Between the trimmed V and J ends, which lost 0 bases and 6 bases, there was a span of 11 bases. CDR3 DNA: TGTGCCAGCAGTTACTCAACTATGGGGCAGACCCAGTACTTC. Its protein is CASSYSTMGQTQYF.

CDR3 nucleotide sequence: TGTGCCAGCAGTTATGGGGGACTGCCGAACTACGAGCAGTACTTC. Translation: CASSYGGLPNYEQYF. The V gene is TRBV6-5, the J gene TRBJ2-7; D is possibly TRBD2 (6 bases). Trimming left V 3 bases short and J 3 bases short, with 15 bases between. This CDR3 has 15 amino acids. Germline V gene sequence: CDR1 MNHEY, CDR2 SVGAGI.

About this clone: One end of the junction is discordant with germline, which a read error may explain. The V and J genes are TRBV10-3 and TRBJ1-1; 7 nucleotides align to TRBD1. The CDR3 consists of 14 residues. Germline-derived CDR1 and CDR2 are ENHRY and SYGVKD. The CDR3 DNA follows: TGTGCCAGCAGTCCCTTGTCGACAGGGCCTGAAGCTTTCTTT. Protein: CASSPLSTGPEAFF.

The rearrangement links TRBV5-4 to TRBJ2-1, with TRBD1 matching 7 bases. Per the germline V gene, CDR1 is SGHNT and CDR2 is YYREEE (reference sequence). The CDR3 extends over 14 amino acids. The trim removed 4 bases at V and 4 bases at J, leaving 5 bases unmatched. CDR3 DNA sequence: TGTGCCAGCAGCCCGGGACAGATTTACAATGAGCAGTTCTTC. Translating gives CASSPGQIYNEQFF.